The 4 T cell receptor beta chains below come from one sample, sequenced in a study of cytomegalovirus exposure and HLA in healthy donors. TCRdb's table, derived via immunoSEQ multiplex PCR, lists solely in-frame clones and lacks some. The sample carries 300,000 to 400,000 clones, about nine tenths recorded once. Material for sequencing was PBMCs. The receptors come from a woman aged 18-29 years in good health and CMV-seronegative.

The CDR3 region is CASSDPSGGSYNEQFF. The CDR3 DNA sequence: TGTGCCAGCAGTGACCCCAGCGGGGGGTCCTACAATGAGCAGTTCTTC. The J gene is TRBJ2-1, the V gene TRBV2; 9 nucleotides match TRBD2. The length of the CDR3 is 16 residues. V shed 3 bases and J 1 base; nucleotides not matched to a gene: 4. Germline assignment: CDR1 SNHLY and CDR2 FYNNEI.

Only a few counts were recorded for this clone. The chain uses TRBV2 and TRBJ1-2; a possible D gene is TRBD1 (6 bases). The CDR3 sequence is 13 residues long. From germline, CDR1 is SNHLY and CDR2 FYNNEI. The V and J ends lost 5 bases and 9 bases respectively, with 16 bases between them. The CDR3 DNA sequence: TGTGCCAGCAGTCGCAGGGACACGGCCCGCTACACCTTC. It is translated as CASSRRDTARYTF.

For the CDR3, the DNA is TGTGCCAGCAGCGGAGCCCCCAACACCTACAGGGGTCCCAAAGAACTGTCCGGAAACACCATATATTTT. Translation: CASSGAPNTYRGPKELSGNTIYF. V usage is TRBV9 and J usage is TRBJ1-3; 7 bases agree with TRBD1. V lost 3 bases and J lost 4; bases outside the gene matches: 31. The length of the CDR3 is 23 residues. Germline-derived CDR1 and CDR2 are SGDLS and YYNGEE.

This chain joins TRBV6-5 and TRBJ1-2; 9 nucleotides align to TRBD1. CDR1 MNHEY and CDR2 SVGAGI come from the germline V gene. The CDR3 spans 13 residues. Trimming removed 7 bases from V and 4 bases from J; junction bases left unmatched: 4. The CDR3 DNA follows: TGTGCCAGCACCCTGGGACAGGGCTATGGCTACACCTTC. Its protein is CASTLGQGYGYTF.